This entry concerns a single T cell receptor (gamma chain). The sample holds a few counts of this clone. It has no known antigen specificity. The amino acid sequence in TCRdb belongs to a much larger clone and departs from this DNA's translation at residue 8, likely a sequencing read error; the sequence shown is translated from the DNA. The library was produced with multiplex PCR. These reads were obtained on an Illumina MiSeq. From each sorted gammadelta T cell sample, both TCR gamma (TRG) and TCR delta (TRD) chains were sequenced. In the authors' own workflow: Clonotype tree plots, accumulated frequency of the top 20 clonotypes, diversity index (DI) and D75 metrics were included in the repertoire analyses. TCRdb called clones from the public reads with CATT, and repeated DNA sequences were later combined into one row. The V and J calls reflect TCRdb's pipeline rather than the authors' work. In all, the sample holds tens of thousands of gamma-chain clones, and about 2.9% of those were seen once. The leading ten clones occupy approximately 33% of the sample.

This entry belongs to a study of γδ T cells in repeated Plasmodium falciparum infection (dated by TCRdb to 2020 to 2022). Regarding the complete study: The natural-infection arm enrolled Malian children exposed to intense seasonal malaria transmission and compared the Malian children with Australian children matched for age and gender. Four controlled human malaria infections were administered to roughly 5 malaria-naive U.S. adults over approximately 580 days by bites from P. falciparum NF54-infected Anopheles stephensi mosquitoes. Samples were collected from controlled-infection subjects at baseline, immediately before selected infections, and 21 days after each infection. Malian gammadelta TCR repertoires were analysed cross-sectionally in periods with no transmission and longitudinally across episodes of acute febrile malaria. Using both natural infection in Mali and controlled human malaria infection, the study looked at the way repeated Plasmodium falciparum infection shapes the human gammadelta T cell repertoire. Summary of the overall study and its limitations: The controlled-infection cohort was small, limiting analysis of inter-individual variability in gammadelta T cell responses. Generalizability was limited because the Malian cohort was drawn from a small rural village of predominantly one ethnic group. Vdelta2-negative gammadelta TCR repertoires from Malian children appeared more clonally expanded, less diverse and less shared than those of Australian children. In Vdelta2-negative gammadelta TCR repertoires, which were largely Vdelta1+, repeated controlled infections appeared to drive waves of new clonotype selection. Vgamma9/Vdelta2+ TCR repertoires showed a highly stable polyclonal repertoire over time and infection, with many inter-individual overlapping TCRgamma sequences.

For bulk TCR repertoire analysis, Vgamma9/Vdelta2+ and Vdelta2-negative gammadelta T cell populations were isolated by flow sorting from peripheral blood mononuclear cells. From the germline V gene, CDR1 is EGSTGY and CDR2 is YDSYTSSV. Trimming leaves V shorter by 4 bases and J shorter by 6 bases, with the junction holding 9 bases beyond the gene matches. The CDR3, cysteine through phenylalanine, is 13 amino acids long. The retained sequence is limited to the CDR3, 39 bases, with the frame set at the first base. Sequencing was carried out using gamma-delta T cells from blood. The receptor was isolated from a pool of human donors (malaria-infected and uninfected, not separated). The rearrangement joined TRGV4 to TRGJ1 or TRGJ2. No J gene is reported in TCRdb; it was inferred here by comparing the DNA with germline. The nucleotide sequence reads TGTGCCACCTGGGAAAAGAGATGTTATAAGAAACTCTTT. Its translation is CATWEKRCYKKLF.